This T cell receptor beta chain was sequenced in a study of metastatic and nonmetastatic thyroid tumors. Points from the study as a whole: In blood and tumor, TCR beta diversity was reportedly significantly higher in malignant thyroid tumors than in benign nodules.

This CDR3 contains 14 residues. Germline assignment: CDR1 DFQATT and CDR2 SNEGSKA (reference sequence). The V segment lost 5 bases and the J segment 0 bases; nucleotides outside the gene matches: 6. Among the patients, none had received any treatment before thyroid surgery. TCRdb re-clonotyped the PCR reads via MiXCR. Of thousands of clones listed, roughly a fifth are singletons. By sample fraction, this clone is large. What it binds is not known. This clonotype was obtained from a male donor with papillary thyroid cancer or a benign thyroid nodule (not recorded which). Some clones in this sample may be carry-over from other donors' samples. The chain combines TRBV20-1 with TRBJ1-2; 7 bases agree with TRBD1. The sample comprised adjacent normal tissue. DNA for the CDR3: TGCAGTGCTGCCGGGACAGCGGCTAACTATGGCTACACCTTC. This gives the protein CSAAGTAANYGYTF.